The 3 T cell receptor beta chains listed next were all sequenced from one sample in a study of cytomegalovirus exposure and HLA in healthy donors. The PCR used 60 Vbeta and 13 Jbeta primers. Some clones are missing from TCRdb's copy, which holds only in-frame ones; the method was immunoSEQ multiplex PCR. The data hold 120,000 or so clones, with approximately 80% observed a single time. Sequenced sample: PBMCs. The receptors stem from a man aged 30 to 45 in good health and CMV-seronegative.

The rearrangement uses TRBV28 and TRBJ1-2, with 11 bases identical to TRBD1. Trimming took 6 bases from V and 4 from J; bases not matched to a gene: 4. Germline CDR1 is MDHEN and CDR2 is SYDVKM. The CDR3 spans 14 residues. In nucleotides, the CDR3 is TGTGCCAGCAGAGACGGGACAGGGGGCTATGGCTACACCTTC. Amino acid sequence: CASRDGTGGYGYTF.

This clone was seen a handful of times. CDR3 loop: CASSLNRVRTEAFF. The CDR3, as DNA: TGCGCCAGCAGTTTGAACAGGGTGAGGACTGAAGCTTTCTTT. V usage is TRBV5-1 and J usage is TRBJ1-1; D is possibly TRBD1 (6 bases). Germline CDR1 is SGHRS and CDR2 is YFSETQ. The CDR3 has 14 residues. V lost 5 bases and J 5 bases, leaving 16 bases between the germline ends.

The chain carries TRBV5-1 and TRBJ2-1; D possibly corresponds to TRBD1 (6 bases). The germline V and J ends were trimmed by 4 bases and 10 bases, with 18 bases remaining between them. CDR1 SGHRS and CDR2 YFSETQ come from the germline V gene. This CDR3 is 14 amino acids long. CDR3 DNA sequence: TGCGCCAGCAGCATGGGGTTTACAGGGCGCGAGCAGTTCTTC. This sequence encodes CASSMGFTGREQFF.